These 7 T cell receptor beta chains originate from one sample sequenced in a study of technical replicates of blood from a few donors. Sequenced by immunoSEQ multiplex PCR; TCRdb stores in-frame clones only, minus some. This sample has some 80,000 clones, with under 97% found just once. The sample consisted of T cells isolated from PBMCs. These receptors originate from a human donor in good health.

The chain combines TRBV7-8 with TRBJ2-2; 8 nucleotides align to TRBD2. Germline-derived CDR1 and CDR2 are SGHVS and FQNEAQ. The J segment lost 4 bases and the V segment lost 5 bases, leaving 9 bases of the junction unmatched. The CDR3 has 16 residues. The CDR3 coding sequence is TGTGCCAGCAGCCTAATCGCGGGAGGCCTCACCGGGGAGCTGTTTTTT. Its protein product is CASSLIAGGLTGELFF. Together with reference TRBV7-8 and TRBJ2-2, the CDR3 gives the full variable domain: GAGVSQSPRYKVAKRGQDVALRCDPISGHVSLFWYQQALGQGPEFLTYFQNEAQLDKSGLPSDRFFAERPEGSVSTLKIQRTQQEDSAVYLCASSLIAGGLTGELFFGEGSRLTVL.

V gene TRBV1 combines with J gene TRBJ1-1; no check of the table's D call, TRBD1, against the DNA was made. TRBV1 is deemed a pseudogene. The CDR3 is 18 residues long. The CDR3 nucleotides read TGCACCAGCAGCCAAGATTCGCCGAGACAGGGGTTTTTGACTGAAGCTTTCTTT. Residues: CTSSQDSPRQGFLTEAFF.

V and J are TRBV5-6 and TRBJ2-5; D is ambiguous. The CDR3 spans 15 residues. Trimming pared 4 bases from V and 1 base from J, leaving 14 bases between. Germline loops: CDR1 SGHDT, CDR2 YYEEEE. The CDR3 is CASSVFDTSQETQYF. In nucleotides, the CDR3 is TGTGCCAGCAGCGTCTTCGACACTTCCCAAGAGACCCAGTACTTC.

The chain links TRBV7-8 to TRBJ1-2; the match to TRBD1 covers 10 bases. Unmatched junction bases numbered 3, after V lost 1 base and J lost 4 bases. The CDR3 has 15 amino acids. Looked up from germline, CDR1 is SGHVS and CDR2 is FQNEAQ. This CDR3 reads CASSLDDRGLYGYTF. Here the CDR3 DNA reads TGTGCCAGCAGCTTAGACGACAGGGGGCTCTATGGCTACACCTTC.

This clone has just a few counts. The chain employs TRBV10-3 and TRBJ2-5; unclear D gene. Trimming left V 3 bases short and J 4 bases short, with 3 bases between. The CDR3 extends over 11 amino acids. Germline V gene lookup returns CDR1 ENHRY and CDR2 SYGVKD. The CDR3 loop reads CAISDSETQYF. In nucleotides, the CDR3 is TGTGCCATCAGTGACTCAGAGACCCAGTACTTC.

V and J are TRBV29-1 and TRBJ1-5, with a possible D match to TRBD1 (6 bases). Germline lookup yields CDR1 SQVTM and CDR2 ANQGSEA. V lost 6 bases, J lost 1 base, and 10 bases lay in between. The CDR3 extends over 13 amino acids. The CDR3 region has the DNA TGCAGCGTACAGACAGGCAGCAATCAGCCCCAGCATTTT. Its protein product is CSVQTGSNQPQHF.

This chain connects TRBV7-3 to TRBJ2-1, with 9 bases matching TRBD2. Germline V lookup: CDR1 SGHTA, CDR2 FQGTGA. Trimming at V came to 2 bases and at J to 7 bases, leaving 6 bases not matched to a gene. This CDR3 spans 15 amino acids. As DNA, the CDR3 is TGTGCCAGCAGCTTAGCGGGAGGGCCTATGAATGAGCAGTTCTTC. It specifies CASSLAGGPMNEQFF.